These 4 T cell receptor beta chains originate from one sample sequenced in a study of cytomegalovirus exposure and HLA in healthy donors (dated by TCRdb to about 2017). Library method: the immunoSEQ multiplex PCR assay. For the multiplex PCR, a mixture combining 60 forward primers for TCR Vbeta segments and 13 reverse primers for TCR Jbeta segments was used. TCRdb retrieved this table from immuneACCESS and kept in-frame rearrangements only. Not all clones are present; in checked studies, unresolved V genes account for under half, and no reason is known for the remainder. The table for this sample lists 120,000 or so clones; about 80% of them were counted only once. Roughly 3.2% of the sample goes to the ten largest clones. What was sequenced was PBMCs. The receptors derive from a man aged 25 to 45 in good health and CMV-seronegative.

The chain employs TRBV7-2 and TRBJ2-3; TRBD1 aligns across 7 bases. CDR1 and CDR2 from the germline V gene are SGHTA and FQGNSA. The trim removed 4 bases at V and 4 bases at J, leaving 5 bases unmatched. The CDR3 runs to 14 residues. For the CDR3, the DNA is TGTGCCAGCAGCTCGACAGGGTCGGCAGATACGCAGTATTTT. Translation: CASSSTGSADTQYF.

The rearrangement joins TRBV20-1 to TRBJ2-7; D gene unclear. Germline V CDR1 and CDR2: DFQATT, SNEGSKA (reference sequence). Trimming removed 6 bases at V and 3 bases at J, with 6 bases between. CDR3 length equals 10 residues. CDR3 coding DNA: TGCAGTGCCTTCTACTACGAGCAGTACTTC. Residues: CSAFYYEQYF.

This chain connects TRBV2 to TRBJ2-7; no clear D. Trimming took 7 bases from V and 3 from J, leaving 13 bases between them. This CDR3 spans 13 amino acids. CDR1 and CDR2 (germline): SNHLY, FYNNEI. The CDR3 sequence: CASNSLLYYEQYF. CDR3 DNA sequence: TGTGCCAGCAACAGCCTCCTCTACTACGAGCAGTACTTC.

This sequence joins TRBV7-8 and TRBJ1-4; D perhaps matches TRBD1 (6 bases). V was shortened by 0 bases and J by 7 bases, with 18 bases between the two germline ends. Germline CDR1 reads SGHVS; CDR2 reads FQNEAQ. The CDR3 contains 17 residues. CDR3 sequence reads: CASSLAGTTNGGEKLFF. CDR3 bases: TGTGCCAGCAGCTTAGCCGGGACAACGAACGGCGGTGAAAAACTGTTTTTT.